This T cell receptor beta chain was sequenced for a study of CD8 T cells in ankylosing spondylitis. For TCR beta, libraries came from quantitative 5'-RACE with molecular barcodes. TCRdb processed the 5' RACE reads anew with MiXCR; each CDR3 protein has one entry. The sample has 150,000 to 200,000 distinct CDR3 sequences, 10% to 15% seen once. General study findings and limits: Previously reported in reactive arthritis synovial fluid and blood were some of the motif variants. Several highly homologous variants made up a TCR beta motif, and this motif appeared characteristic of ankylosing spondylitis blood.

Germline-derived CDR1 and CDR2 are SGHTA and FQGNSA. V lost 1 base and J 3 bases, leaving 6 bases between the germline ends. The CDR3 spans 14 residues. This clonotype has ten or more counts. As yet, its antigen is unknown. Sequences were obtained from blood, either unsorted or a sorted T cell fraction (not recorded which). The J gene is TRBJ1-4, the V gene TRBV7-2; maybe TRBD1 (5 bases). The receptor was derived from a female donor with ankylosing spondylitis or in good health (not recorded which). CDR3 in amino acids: CASSLVTANEKLFF. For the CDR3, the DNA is TGTGCCAGCAGCTTAGTGACAGCTAATGAAAAACTGTTTTTT.